This entry features one TCR beta chain sequence. In Cohort 3, a recovered donor had either two negative PCRs, clearance, or symptom resolution. This sample stems from a study of blood T cell repertoires in COVID-19. The CDR3 runs to 15 residues. Germline values: CDR1 KGHSH, CDR2 LQKENI. Trimming took 0 bases from V and 0 from J, leaving 7 bases between them. Method: immunoSEQ multiplex PCR; TCRdb's copy keeps in-frame clones and lacks some. The table shows some 160,000 clones, with 75% to 85% occurring only once. Sequences were obtained from PBMCs or T cells enriched from blood (not recorded which). This receptor was identified in a woman in her sixties or seventies who had recovered from COVID-19. V usage is TRBV18 and J usage is TRBJ2-3, with D unclear. The CDR3 DNA follows: TGTGCCAGCTCACCACCTAGCACCAGCACAGATACGCAGTATTTT. It translates to CASSPPSTSTDTQYF.